This T cell receptor (beta chain) was recovered during a study of T cells in Graves' hyperthyroidism and ophthalmopathy. General study findings and limits: Peripheral blood also featured most of the thyroid clonotypes expanded above 0.001. Ophthalmopathy, which appeared later, was predicted by the model a median about 6 months before onset.

Regions amplified from RNA transcripts were the TCR beta CDR3 regions. The study used the HTBI primer set for a first-round RT-PCR of the TCR CDR3. TCRdb ran MiXCR on the multiplex PCR reads and lists one entry per CDR3 protein. The sample consists of 500,000 to 600,000 distinct CDR3 sequences, just under 20% of them appearing once. CDR3 length: 14 amino acids. V lost 0 bases to trimming and J lost 7 bases, with 8 bases between them. CDR1 and CDR2 (germline): SGDLS, YYNGEE. On this clonotype itself: Its antigen remains unknown.

The TCR comes from a man aged 40-50 years with Graves' ophthalmopathy. The gene calls are TRBV9 and TRBJ1-6; D unclear. The sequenced sample consisted of blood. The DNA of the CDR3 is TGTGCCAGCAGCGTAGCCGTAAGGAATTCACCCCTCCACTTT. Its protein is CASSVAVRNSPLHF. The variable domain in full, with the rest retrieved from reference TRBV9 and TRBJ1-6, is DSGVTQTPKHLITATGQRVTLRCSPRSGDLSVYWYQQSLDQGLQFLIQYYNGEERAKGNILERFSAQQFPDLHSELNLSSLELGDSALYFCASSVAVRNSPLHFGNGTRLTVT.